The clone carrying this T cell receptor (beta chain) turned up a few times. CDR3 length: 16 residues. Germline-derived CDR1 and CDR2 are SEHNR and FQNEAQ (reference sequence). The V end was cut by 5 bases, the J end by 3 bases, with 16 bases between. Time point in this sample: persistent/refractory GD, antithyroid drugs over 5 years with positive TRAb. TCR sequences were obtained from RNA taken from PBMCs. This sample stems from a study of regulatory T cells in long-lasting Graves disease. With iRepertoire HTBI primers and Arm-PCR of CDR3 regions, TCR beta libraries were built. TCRdb re-called the multiplex PCR reads through MiXCR, storing one row per CDR3 protein. The sample includes some 330,000 distinct CDR3 sequences, around 23% of them seen just once.

The origin of this receptor is a woman aged 40 to 50 with Graves disease. The chain has TRBV7-9 and TRBJ1-4; D unclear. The sequences come from peripheral blood mononuclear cells (PBMCs), collected when the disease was refractory, from a patient treated with antithyroid drugs. CDR3 in amino acids: CASSPLRRHPNEKLFF. The CDR3 DNA reads TGTGCCAGCAGCCCCCTTAGACGGCATCCTAATGAAAAACTGTTTTTT.